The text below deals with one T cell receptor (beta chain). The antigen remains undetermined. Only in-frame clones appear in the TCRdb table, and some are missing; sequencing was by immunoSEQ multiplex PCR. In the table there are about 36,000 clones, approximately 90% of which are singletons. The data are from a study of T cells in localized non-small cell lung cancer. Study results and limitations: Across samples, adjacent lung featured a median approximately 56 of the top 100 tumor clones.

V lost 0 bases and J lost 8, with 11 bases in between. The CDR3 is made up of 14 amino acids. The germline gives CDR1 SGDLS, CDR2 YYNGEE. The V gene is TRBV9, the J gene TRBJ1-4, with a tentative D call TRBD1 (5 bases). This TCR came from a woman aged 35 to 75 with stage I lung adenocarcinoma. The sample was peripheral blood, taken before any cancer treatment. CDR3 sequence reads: CASSVGQGEEKLFF. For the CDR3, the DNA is TGTGCCAGCAGCGTAGGGCAGGGTGAAGAAAAACTGTTTTTT. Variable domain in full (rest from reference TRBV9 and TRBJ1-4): DSGVTQTPKHLITATGQRVTLRCSPRSGDLSVYWYQQSLDQGLQFLIQYYNGEERAKGNILERFSAQQFPDLHSELNLSSLELGDSALYFCASSVGQGEEKLFFGSGTQLSVL.